This T cell receptor (beta chain) was recorded in a study of metastatic and nonmetastatic thyroid tumors. All patients reached thyroid surgery having received no treatment beforehand. As processed by the authors: Using the CDR3 differences seen across clinicopathological groups, the authors built a distant-metastasis classifier for papillary thyroid cancer, which was meant to discriminate distant-metastatic patients. Through MiXCR, TCRdb re-clonotyped the PCR reads. For this entry, the V and J calls and clone size follow TCRdb and not the study's own pipeline. The sample carries 30,000 to 40,000 clones, around 20% recorded once. From germline, CDR1 is LNHNV and CDR2 YYDKDF (reference sequence). The CDR3 runs 16 residues. The junction had 11 bases not matched to a gene; V was cut back by 3 bases and J by 7 bases.

The material sequenced was blood. The sequence came from a female donor with papillary thyroid cancer or a benign thyroid nodule (not recorded which). Some clones in this sample may be carry-over from other donors' samples. The V gene is TRBV15, the J gene TRBJ2-2; 7 bases agree with TRBD1. This chain's CDR3 is CATSSPVQGSSGELFF. The CDR3 DNA follows: TGTGCCACCAGCAGCCCGGTACAGGGGTCGAGCGGGGAGCTGTTTTTT.